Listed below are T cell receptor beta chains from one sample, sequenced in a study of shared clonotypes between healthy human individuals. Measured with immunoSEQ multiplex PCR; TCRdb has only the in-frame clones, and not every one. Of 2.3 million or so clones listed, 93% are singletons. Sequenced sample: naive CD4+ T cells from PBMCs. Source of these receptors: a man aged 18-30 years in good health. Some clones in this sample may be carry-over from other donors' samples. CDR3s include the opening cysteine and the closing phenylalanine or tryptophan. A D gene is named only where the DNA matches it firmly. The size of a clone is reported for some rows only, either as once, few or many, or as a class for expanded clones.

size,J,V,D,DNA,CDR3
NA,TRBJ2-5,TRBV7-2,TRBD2,TGTGCCAGCAGCTTAGCGCCTTATCTAGCGGGAGGGTTCGGGGAGACCCAGTACTTC,CASSLAPYLAGGFGETQYF
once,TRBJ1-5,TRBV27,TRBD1,TGTGCCAGCAGTTTGAGACAGGGGCGCAATCAGCCCCAGCATTTT,CASSLRQGRNQPQHF
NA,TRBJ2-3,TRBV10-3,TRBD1,TGTGCCATCAGGAAGTCGGGACAGTCAGATACGCAGTATTTT,CAIRKSGQSDTQYF
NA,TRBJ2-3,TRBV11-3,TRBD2,TGTGCCAGCAGCTTAAACACTAGCGGGAATTTTTCTAGCACAGATACGCAGTATTTT,CASSLNTSGNFSSTDTQYF
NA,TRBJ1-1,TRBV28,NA,TGTGCCAGCAGTTCCCCGGGAGGGGTAGCTTTCTTT,CASSSPGGVAFF
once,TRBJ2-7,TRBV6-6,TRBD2,TGTGCCAGCAGTTACCCAAGGGTAGCGGGAGGACACGAGCAGTACTTC,CASSYPRVAGGHEQYF
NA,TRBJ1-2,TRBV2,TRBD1,TGTGCCAGCAGTGAAGCGATGGTCAGGGGGCGCTTATTAGATGGCTACACCTTC,CASSEAMVRGRLLDGYTF
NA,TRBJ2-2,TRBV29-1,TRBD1,TGCAGCGTGGGGGGCGGACAGGGGACCGGGGAGCTGTTTTTT,CSVGGGQGTGELFF
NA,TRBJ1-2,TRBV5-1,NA,TGCGCCAGCAGCCCGGACAGTCCGATCCGTGGCTACACCTTC,CASSPDSPIRGYTF
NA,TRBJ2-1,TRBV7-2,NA,TGTGCCAGCAGCTCTTCTATAGGGGGGCAGTTCTTC,CASSSSIGGQFF
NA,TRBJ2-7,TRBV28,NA,TGTGCCAGCAACCTAGAAGGGCGGGGCTACGAGCAGTACTTC,CASNLEGRGYEQYF
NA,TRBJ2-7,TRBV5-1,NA,TGCGCCAGCAGCTTGGACACCTCGCTCTACGAGCAGTACTTC,CASSLDTSLYEQYF
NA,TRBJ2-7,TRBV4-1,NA,TGCGCCAGCAGCCAAGGGGTGGAGGGATTCTACGAGCAGTACTTC,CASSQGVEGFYEQYF
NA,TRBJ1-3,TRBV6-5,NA,TGTGCCAGCACCACGGGAGGGTATGGAAACACCATATATTTT,CASTTGGYGNTIYF
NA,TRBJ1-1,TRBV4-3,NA,TGCGCCAGCAGCCAAGATGTTAGCAGGGGCGGGAACACTGAAGCTTTCTTT,CASSQDVSRGGNTEAFF
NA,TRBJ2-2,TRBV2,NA,TGTGCCAGCATGGTTAGCGAGAACACCGGGGAGCTGTTTTTT,CASMVSENTGELFF
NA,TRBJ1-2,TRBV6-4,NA,TGTGCCAGCAGTTATGGAGGAAACTATGGCTACACCTTC,CASSYGGNYGYTF
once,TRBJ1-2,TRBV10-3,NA,TGTGCCATCAGTGGACACAACGGCGATCGGGGGATAAGGGATGGCTACACCTTC,CAISGHNGDRGIRDGYTF
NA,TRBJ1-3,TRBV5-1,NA,TGCGCCAGCAGCCAGGGTTCTGGAAACACCATATATTTT,CASSQGSGNTIYF
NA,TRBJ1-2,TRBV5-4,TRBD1,TGTGCCAGCAGATTACAGGGGGCTCGTGGCTACACCTTC,CASRLQGARGYTF
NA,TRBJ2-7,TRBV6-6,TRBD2,TGTGCCAGCAGCCTACTAGCGGGAGCCTACGAGCAGTACTTC,CASSLLAGAYEQYF
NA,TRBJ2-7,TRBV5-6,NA,TGTGCCAGCAGCTGGTCAGGGTACGAGCAGTACTTC,CASSWSGYEQYF
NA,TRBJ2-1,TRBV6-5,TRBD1,TGTGCCAGCAGCAGATCGACAGGGAGCTACAATGAGCAGTTCTTC,CASSRSTGSYNEQFF
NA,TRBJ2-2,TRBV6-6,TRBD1,TGTGCCAGCAGTTACGTACAGGGGACCGGGGAGCTGTTTTTT,CASSYVQGTGELFF
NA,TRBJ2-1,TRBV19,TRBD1,TGTGCCAGTAAGCCCTCCGGGACAGCCTACAATGAGCAGTTCTTC,CASKPSGTAYNEQFF
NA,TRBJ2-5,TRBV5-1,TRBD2,TGCGCCAGCAGCGACCACGGGGAGGGGCCATCCGGGGGCCAGTACTTC,CASSDHGEGPSGGQYF
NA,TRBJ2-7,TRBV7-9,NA,TGTGCCAGCAGCTTCCCACCTACAGGATATTACGAGCAGTACTTC,CASSFPPTGYYEQYF
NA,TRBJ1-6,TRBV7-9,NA,TGTGCCAGCAGCTCAGACTGGAGCTCCTATAATTCACCCCTCCACTTT,CASSSDWSSYNSPLHF
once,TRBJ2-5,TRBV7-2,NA,TGTGCCAGCAGCCTGCCGGGGGGCCCGACCCAGTACTTC,CASSLPGGPTQYF